What follows are 18 T cell receptor beta chains derived from one specimen sequenced in a study of shared clonotypes between healthy human individuals. Clones were read by immunoSEQ multiplex PCR, and TCRdb kept only the in-frame ones, dropping some. This sample has some 1,100,000 clones; approximately 80% occur once, and the top ten carry approximately 0.52%. Specimen: memory CD4+ T cells from PBMCs. Subset in this sample: CD45RA-negative fraction. Receptors were obtained from a young man in good health. Some clones in this sample may be carry-over from other donors' samples.

The J gene is TRBJ2-7, the V gene TRBV5-6; possibly TRBD1 for D (5 bases). The V and J ends lost 1 base and 6 bases respectively, with 17 bases between them. This CDR3 is built from 15 residues. CDR1 is SGHDT, CDR2 YYEEEE, per germline. Written as DNA, the CDR3 is TGTGCCAGCAGCTTGCAGGGCCGGTTTAACGGCGAGCAGTACTTC. Translation gives CASSLQGRFNGEQYF.

The chain has TRBV2 and TRBJ2-1; D not resolved. Germline V lookup: CDR1 SNHLY, CDR2 FYNNEI. Trimming stripped 5 bases from V and 3 bases from J, with 17 bases between. The CDR3 is 16 residues long. The CDR3 region has the DNA TGTGCCAGCAGTCCCTTGGGCCGTTCGGTCTACAATGAGCAGTTCTTC. This encodes CASSPLGRSVYNEQFF.

CDR3 sequence reads: CASSPTDSTDTQYF. The CDR3, as DNA: TGCGCCAGCAGCCCGACAGATAGCACAGATACGCAGTATTTT. This chain links TRBV5-1 with TRBJ2-3; tentative D call: TRBD1 (5 bases). Germline values: CDR1 SGHRS, CDR2 YFSETQ. The CDR3 extends over 14 amino acids. Between the trimmed V and J ends, which lost 4 bases and 0 bases, there was a span of 9 bases.

In this sample, this clone turned up a few times. The J gene is TRBJ1-2, the V gene TRBV6-5; 7 bases are shared with TRBD1. The V gene end was trimmed by 3 bases and the J gene end by 4 bases; junction bases not matched to a gene: 2. This CDR3 has 13 residues. Germline CDR1 is MNHEY and CDR2 is SVGAGI. The CDR3 coding sequence is TGTGCCAGCAGTTATCGGGACAGCTATGGCTACACCTTC. Its protein is CASSYRDSYGYTF.

This clone was observed a few times. An end of the junction differs from the germline gene, which may be a read error. In nucleotides, the CDR3 is TGTGCCAGCAGCCCCGGCGGCAGGGGGTACCCCCACTTC. Amino acid sequence: CASSPGGRGYPHF. The chain recombines TRBV5-4 with TRBJ2-5; 7 bases match TRBD1. The CDR3 totals 13 residues. The germline V gene encodes CDR1 SGHNT and CDR2 YYREEE (reference sequence).

The chain carries TRBV9 and TRBJ2-1, with a tentative D call TRBD2 (6 bases). The CDR3 length is 16 residues. V was clipped by 3 bases and J by 3 bases, with 16 bases between them. Germline V gene sequence: CDR1 SGDLS, CDR2 YYNGEE. The CDR3 nucleotides are TGTGCCAGCAGCGGCGGAGGGGCAAGGGGCTACAATGAGCAGTTCTTC. It yields the protein CASSGGGARGYNEQFF.

This clone was seen a few times. This rearrangement joins TRBV4-3 to TRBJ2-6; D is ambiguous. The CDR3 covers 15 residues. In germline, CDR1 is LGHNA, CDR2 YSLEER. V lost 0 bases, J lost 0 bases, and 3 bases lay in between. As DNA, the CDR3 is TGCGCCAGCAGCCAAGACCTCTCTGGGGCCAACGTCCTGACTTTC. It translates to CASSQDLSGANVLTF.

This chain uses TRBV2 with TRBJ2-5; 13 bases match TRBD2. The CDR3 has 15 amino acids. Germline assignment: CDR1 SNHLY and CDR2 FYNNEI. The trim removed 5 bases at V and 5 bases at J, leaving 5 bases unmatched. CDR3 residues: CASSWTSGSEETQYF. As DNA, the CDR3 is TGTGCCAGCAGTTGGACTAGCGGGAGTGAGGAGACCCAGTACTTC.

The chain combines TRBV19 with TRBJ2-1; 13 nucleotides agree with TRBD2. With V trimmed by 6 bases and J by 8 bases, 7 bases remained unmatched. CDR3 length: 15 amino acids. From germline, CDR1 is LNHDA and CDR2 SQIVND (reference sequence). The CDR3 DNA reads TGTGCCAGTAGACCCCTTGGACTAGCGGGAGATGAGCAGTTCTTC. Translation gives CASRPLGLAGDEQFF. The full variable domain, rest sourced from reference TRBV19 and TRBJ2-1, is DGGITQSPKYLFRKEGQNVTLSCEQNLNHDAMYWYRQDPGQGLRLIYYSQIVNDFQKGDIAEGYSVSREKKESFPLTVTSAQKNPTAFYLCASRPLGLAGDEQFFGPGTRLTVL.

This clone was recorded a few times. This clone may be a read error of a much larger clone one base away. V and J are TRBV2 and TRBJ2-5; D unclear. CDR1 and CDR2 from the germline V gene are SNHLY and FYNNEI. Deletions cut 5 bases from V and 3 bases from J, with 4 bases between. The CDR3 length is 11 residues. The CDR3 protein is CASSYEETQYF. The CDR3 DNA follows: TGTGCCAGCAGTTACGAAGAGACCCAGTACTTC.

The V and J genes are TRBV6-5 and TRBJ2-7; 7 positions agree with TRBD1. Germline V gene sequence: CDR1 MNHEY, CDR2 SVGAGI. J lost 6 bases, V lost 5 bases, and 4 bases had no gene match. This CDR3 has 12 residues. The CDR3 is CASSNRGGEQYF. The CDR3 nucleotides read TGTGCCAGCAGTAACAGGGGCGGCGAGCAGTACTTC.

The CDR3 protein is CASRSSSSYNEQFF. The CDR3 nucleotides read TGCGCCAGCAGGAGTAGCAGCTCCTACAATGAGCAGTTCTTC. This chain connects TRBV5-1 to TRBJ2-1, with D unclear. V was clipped by 5 bases and J by 0 bases, with 9 bases between them. The CDR3 contains 14 residues. The germline V gene encodes CDR1 SGHRS and CDR2 YFSETQ.

The chain joins TRBV11-2 to TRBJ1-2; D is uncertain. The V and J ends lost 4 bases and 4 bases respectively, with 10 bases between them. CDR1 SGHAT and CDR2 FQNNGV come from the germline V gene. This CDR3 comprises 13 residues. The CDR3 coding sequence is TGTGCCAGCAGCTCTCCGACTGTCTATGGCTACACCTTC. Its translation is CASSSPTVYGYTF.

V is TRBV21-1 and J is TRBJ1-5; the table names TRBD1, a call not compared with the DNA. TRBV21-1 is described as a pseudogene. The CDR3 totals 17 residues. In DNA form, the CDR3 reads TGTGCCAGCAGCTCCGGGACAGGGGGCGAGGACAATCAGCCCCAGCATTTT. This translates into CASSSGTGGEDNQPQHF.

The chain links TRBV7-3 to TRBJ2-5; 8 bases line up with TRBD1. The CDR3 runs to 15 residues. From germline, CDR1 is SGHTA and CDR2 FQGTGA. V lost 2 bases, J lost 5 bases, and 7 bases stayed unmatched. The CDR3 is CASSLDRGPPETQYF. Here the CDR3 DNA reads TGTGCCAGCAGCTTAGACAGGGGTCCTCCTGAGACCCAGTACTTC.

This clone was counted at least ten times. This sequence joins TRBV2 and TRBJ2-2; TRBD1 matches 12 bases. V lost 7 bases to trimming and J lost 7 bases; unmatched junction nucleotides: 7. The germline V gene has CDR1 SNHLY and CDR2 FYNNEI. The CDR3 runs 15 residues. The CDR3 sequence: CASTGTGGAIGELFF. The CDR3 DNA follows: TGTGCCAGCACTGGGACAGGGGGCGCGATCGGGGAGCTGTTTTTT. Based on the CDR3 plus reference TRBV2 and TRBJ2-2, the full variable domain is EPEVTQTPSHQVTQMGQEVILRCVPISNHLYFYWYRQILGQKVEFLVSFYNNEISEKSEIFDDQFSVERPDGSNFTLKIRSTKLEDSAMYFCASTGTGGAIGELFFGEGSRLTVL.

This clone was seen a few times. The J gene is TRBJ2-5, the V gene TRBV2; D is ambiguous. Germline values: CDR1 SNHLY, CDR2 FYNNEI. This CDR3 spans 12 amino acids. Trimming shortened V by 8 bases and J by 2 bases, and 9 bases separated the two germline ends. CDR3 sequence reads: CASCWGQETQYF. The CDR3 DNA reads TGTGCCAGCTGTTGGGGACAAGAGACCCAGTACTTC. Drawing the rest from reference TRBV2 and TRBJ2-5, the complete variable domain is EPEVTQTPSHQVTQMGQEVILRCVPISNHLYFYWYRQILGQKVEFLVSFYNNEISEKSEIFDDQFSVERPDGSNFTLKIRSTKLEDSAMYFCASCWGQETQYFGPGTRLLVL.

The chain employs TRBV30 and TRBJ2-7; D call uncertain. Trimming removed 2 bases from V and 1 base from J, with 12 bases in between. Germline CDR1 is GTSNPN and CDR2 is SVGIG (reference sequence). The CDR3 is 14 amino acids. CDR3 sequence: CAWSLHSSSYEQYF. The CDR3 coding sequence is TGTGCCTGGAGTCTCCACTCCTCATCCTACGAGCAGTACTTC. The variable domain in full, with the rest retrieved from reference TRBV30 and TRBJ2-7, is SQTIHQWPATLVQPVGSPLSLECTVEGTSNPNLYWYRQAAGRGLQLLFYSVGIGQISSEVPQNLSASRPQDRQFILSSKKLLLSDSGFYLCAWSLHSSSYEQYFGPGTRLTVT.